The 22 T cell receptor beta chains reported below all come from one sample, sequenced in a study of cytomegalovirus exposure and HLA in healthy donors. The PCR had 60 Vbeta and 13 Jbeta primers. Only in-frame clones appear in the TCRdb table, and some are missing; sequencing was by immunoSEQ multiplex PCR. This table holds approximately 200,000 clones, 65% to 80% found once. The sample was PBMCs. Source of these receptors: a girl aged 2-15 years in good health and CMV-seronegative.

The CDR3 loop is CAWSVGGEGYTF. CDR3 nucleotide sequence: TGTGCCTGGAGTGTAGGGGGCGAAGGCTACACCTTC. The chain couples TRBV30 to TRBJ1-2; TRBD1 aligns across 7 bases. This CDR3 comprises 12 residues. Trimming at V came to 0 bases and at J to 8 bases, leaving 3 bases not matched to a gene. The germline V gene has CDR1 GTSNPN and CDR2 SVGIG (reference sequence). Together with reference TRBV30 and TRBJ1-2, the CDR3 gives the full variable domain: SQTIHQWPATLVQPVGSPLSLECTVEGTSNPNLYWYRQAAGRGLQLLFYSVGIGQISSEVPQNLSASRPQDRQFILSSKKLLLSDSGFYLCAWSVGGEGYTFGSGTRLTVV.

This rearrangement joins TRBV19 to TRBJ1-2; 7 bases align to TRBD1. V shed 5 bases and J 5 bases; nucleotides not matched to a gene: 5. Looked up from germline, CDR1 is LNHDA and CDR2 is SQIVND (reference sequence). CDR3 size: 13 residues. The CDR3 protein is CASSGGGRYGYTF. The CDR3 DNA is TGTGCCAGTAGTGGAGGGGGCCGGTATGGCTACACCTTC.

The V call is TRBV6-5, the J call TRBJ2-7, with D unclear. V lost 1 base and J lost 6, with 13 bases in between. Germline-derived CDR1 and CDR2 are MNHEY and SVGAGI. This CDR3 contains 14 residues. The chain's CDR3 is CASSYYTEDAEQYF. CDR3 in DNA: TGTGCCAGCAGTTACTATACCGAGGATGCCGAGCAGTACTTC.

The chain uses TRBV5-6 and TRBJ2-7; possible D gene TRBD1, 6 bases. V lost 0 bases to trimming and J lost 6 bases, with 16 bases between them. CDR1 and CDR2 from the germline V gene are SGHDT and YYEEEE. The CDR3 consists of 15 residues. This CDR3 is CASSLAEDRVGEQYF. In nucleotides, the CDR3 is TGTGCCAGCAGCTTGGCCGAGGACAGAGTGGGCGAGCAGTACTTC.

The V and J genes are TRBV11-2 and TRBJ1-1; a possible D gene is TRBD1 (5 bases). Trimming left V 0 bases short and J 4 bases short, with 12 bases between. The CDR3 is made up of 15 amino acids. The germline gives CDR1 SGHAT, CDR2 FQNNGV. CDR3 amino acids: CASSLDPGPGTEAFF. The CDR3 coding sequence is TGTGCCAGCAGCTTAGATCCAGGGCCTGGCACTGAAGCTTTCTTT.

The rearrangement joins TRBV6-5 to TRBJ1-1; weak D call: TRBD1 (5 bases). Germline CDR1 and CDR2: MNHEY and SVGAGI. V lost 8 bases to trimming and J lost 2 bases, with 15 bases between them. CDR3 size: 14 residues. The CDR3 coding sequence is TGTGCCAGCGGGTTTAGGACACTTAACACTGAAGCTTTCTTT. It yields the protein CASGFRTLNTEAFF.

This clone appeared a single time. The V and J genes are TRBV6-4 and TRBJ2-1; 14 bases fit TRBD2. The CDR3 length is 14 residues. CDR1 MRHNA and CDR2 SNTAGT come from the germline V gene. V lost 3 bases to trimming and J lost 8 bases; unmatched junction nucleotides: 0. As DNA, the CDR3 is TGTGCCAGCAGTGAGGGACTAGCGGGAGATGAGCAGTTCTTC. Its translation: CASSEGLAGDEQFF.

The CDR3 region is CASSLYQNNEQFF. The CDR3 bases are TGTGCCAGCAGCCTCTACCAAAACAATGAGCAGTTCTTC. The chain couples TRBV6-6 to TRBJ2-1, with D unresolved. The CDR3 is made up of 13 amino acids. The ends were cut back, 6 bases at V and 5 bases at J, with 11 bases in the middle. Germline CDR1 reads MNHNY; CDR2 reads SVGAGI (reference sequence).

This clone was seen once. The chain carries TRBV7-9 and TRBJ2-6, with a possible D match to TRBD1 (6 bases). The germline V gene has CDR1 SEHNR and CDR2 FQNEAQ (reference sequence). CDR3 length: 17 residues. The V end lost 5 bases, the J end lost 0 bases, and 14 bases lay between the germline ends. CDR3 in amino acids: CASSPGDILSGANVLTF. In nucleotides, the CDR3 is TGTGCCAGCAGCCCCGGGGACATTCTCTCTGGGGCCAACGTCCTGACTTTC. Together with reference TRBV7-9 and TRBJ2-6, the CDR3 gives the full variable domain: DTGVSQNPRHKITKRGQNVTFRCDPISEHNRLYWYRQTLGQGPEFLTYFQNEAQLEKSRLLSDRFSAERPKGSFSTLEIQRTEQGDSAMYLCASSPGDILSGANVLTFGAGSRLTVL.

This clone was counted a few times. CDR3 coding DNA: TGCGCCAGCAGCCAATCGCCGGGACAGCCAGTAGCCAAAAACATTCAGTACTTC. It yields the protein CASSQSPGQPVAKNIQYF. V and J are TRBV4-1 and TRBJ2-4; 7 bases fit TRBD1. V dropped 2 bases and J dropped 0; count of bases not matched to a gene: 10. CDR3 length: 18 residues. Germline V gives CDR1 MGHRA, CDR2 YSYEKL.

J is TRBJ1-2 and V is TRBV5-3; the D gene is possibly TRBD1 (6 bases). TRBV5-3 is placed among ORFs of uncertain function. The CDR3 sequence is 12 residues long. Deletions cut 1 base from V and 6 bases from J, with 7 bases between. Here the CDR3 reads CARSLTGNGYTF. The CDR3 coding sequence is TGTGCCAGAAGCTTGACAGGGAATGGCTACACCTTC.

The V and J genes are TRBV11-3 and TRBJ2-1; 15 bases map to TRBD2. Germline CDR1 reads SGHNT; CDR2 reads YENEEA. The CDR3 totals 15 residues. After removal of 5 bases from V and 12 bases from J, the junction contained 8 bases not matched to a gene. For the CDR3, the DNA is TGTGCCAGCAGCCGGACTAGCGGGAGGGCAAGGGGGCAGTTCTTC. Translated, it gives CASSRTSGRARGQFF.

This clone was picked up one time. The gene calls are TRBV7-2 and TRBJ1-5; TRBD1 matches 9 bases. The CDR3 extends over 15 amino acids. In germline, CDR1 is SGHTA, CDR2 FQGNSA. The V segment lost 3 bases and the J segment 0 bases; nucleotides outside the gene matches: 0. The CDR3 bases are TGTGCCAGCAGCTTGGGACAGGGTAGCAATCAGCCCCAGCATTTT. Translation gives CASSLGQGSNQPQHF.

The chain recombines TRBV30 with TRBJ2-1; possibly TRBD1 for D (7 bases). Germline V gives CDR1 GTSNPN, CDR2 SVGIG (reference sequence). The V gene lost 5 bases and the J gene lost 9 bases, with 20 bases spanning the gap. This CDR3 is built from 14 residues. The CDR3 region has the DNA TGTGCCTGGCAGGGGGGCAGGGGATCAAGTGAGCAGTTCTTC. It translates to CAWQGGRGSSEQFF. Looking up the rest from reference TRBV30 and TRBJ2-1 gives the full variable domain: SQTIHQWPATLVQPVGSPLSLECTVEGTSNPNLYWYRQAAGRGLQLLFYSVGIGQISSEVPQNLSASRPQDRQFILSSKKLLLSDSGFYLCAWQGGRGSSEQFFGPGTRLTVL.

This clone was detected only once. The V call is TRBV15, the J call TRBJ1-2; possible D gene TRBD1, 6 bases. Deletions cut 3 bases from V and 3 bases from J, with 8 bases between. In germline, CDR1 is LNHNV, CDR2 YYDKDF (reference sequence). There are 13 residues in the CDR3. CDR3 in DNA: TGTGCCACCAGCAGGGGACAAGACTATGGCTACACCTTC. Amino acid sequence: CATSRGQDYGYTF.

V usage is TRBV5-1 and J usage is TRBJ1-6; 8 bases match TRBD1. CDR3 length: 14 amino acids. The germline V gene encodes CDR1 SGHRS and CDR2 YFSETQ. The V segment lost 4 bases and the J segment 11 bases; nucleotides outside the gene matches: 8. CDR3 coding DNA: TGCGCCAGCAGCCCAGGACAGGGTTTGACACCCCTCCACTTT. It codes for CASSPGQGLTPLHF.

The genes are TRBV9 and TRBJ2-3; 9 bases fit TRBD2. This CDR3 is built from 15 residues. Germline CDR1 SGDLS, CDR2 YYNGEE. V lost 0 bases, J lost 5 bases, and 4 bases stayed unmatched. CDR3 sequence reads: CASSVGGGGVDTQYF. DNA of the CDR3: TGTGCCAGCAGCGTAGGTGGCGGGGGGGTAGATACGCAGTATTTT.

The CDR3 nucleotides read TGTGCCAGCAAACTGGACAATTTGGGAAACACCATATATTTT. Translation: CASKLDNLGNTIYF. The gene calls are TRBV6-1 and TRBJ1-3; D is perhaps TRBD1 (5 bases). Between the trimmed V and J ends, which lost 7 bases and 4 bases, there was a span of 14 bases. The CDR3 has 14 amino acids. From germline, CDR1 is MNHNS and CDR2 SASEGT.

This sequence joins TRBV5-8 and TRBJ2-7, with a tentative D call TRBD1 (6 bases). Trimming took off 6 bases at V and 3 bases at J, with 10 bases between the two ends. The CDR3 is 12 amino acids. CDR1 SGHTS and CDR2 YDEGEE come from the germline V gene. Here the CDR3 DNA reads TGTGCCAGCATCCTACAGGGCTACGAGCAGTACTTC. It codes for CASILQGYEQYF.

The chain is built from TRBV7-9 and TRBJ1-3, with no clear D. This CDR3 spans 15 amino acids. Deletions cut 4 bases from V and 0 bases from J, with 10 bases between. CDR1 and CDR2 (germline): SEHNR, FQNEAQ (reference sequence). CDR3 protein: CASSSAGNSGNTIYF. In nucleotides, the CDR3 is TGTGCCAGCAGCTCCGCAGGCAACTCTGGAAACACCATATATTTT.

The chain is built from TRBV6-5 and TRBJ1-2, with 7 bases matching TRBD1. CDR3 length: 13 residues. Germline trimming cut 6 bases from V and 4 bases from J; bases unmatched to any gene: 5. Germline lookup yields CDR1 MNHEY and CDR2 SVGAGI. As DNA, the CDR3 is TGTGCCAGCAGGACAGGGCTGGGCTATGGCTACACCTTC. As protein: CASRTGLGYGYTF.

This clone is a singleton in its sample. The V and J genes are TRBV27 and TRBJ2-7; TRBD1 is a possible D gene (5 bases). V was trimmed by 7 bases and J by 6 bases, leaving 10 bases between them. Per the germline V gene, CDR1 is MNHEY and CDR2 is SMNVEV (reference sequence). CDR3 length: 11 residues. The DNA for the CDR3 is TGTGCCAGCAAAGGGGTGAGCGAGCAGTACTTC. Its protein product is CASKGVSEQYF.